What follows are 23 T cell receptor beta chains derived from one specimen sequenced in a study of identifying expanded T cells in peripheral blood. The method was immunoSEQ multiplex PCR; TCRdb's version includes in-frame clones alone and lacks a portion of them. This sample has tens of thousands of clones, with about four fifths found just once. Material: blood. The receptors come from a person between 18 and 75 years old in good health.

In this sample, this clone turned up once. DNA of the CDR3: TGTGCCAGCAGTGGACGTCCAGGGAGCGGCTACACCTTC. It encodes CASSGRPGSGYTF. This sequence joins TRBV2 and TRBJ1-2; D may be TRBD1 (5 bases). The CDR3 is made up of 13 amino acids. Trimming left V 4 bases short and J 8 bases short, with 14 bases between. Germline CDR1 and CDR2: SNHLY and FYNNEI.

The CDR3 loop reads CASTPGDTPQETQYF. The DNA of the CDR3 is TGTGCCAGTACCCCGGGAGACACCCCCCAAGAGACCCAGTACTTC. The chain links TRBV19 to TRBJ2-5; D is perhaps TRBD2 (6 bases). CDR1 is LNHDA, CDR2 SQIVND, per germline (reference sequence). Trimming removed 7 bases at V and 1 base at J, with 16 bases between. CDR3 size: 15 residues.

This clone was seen a handful of times. V and J are TRBV10-3 and TRBJ1-2, with TRBD1 matching over 7 bases. CDR3 length equals 12 residues. J was trimmed by 7 bases and V by 10 bases; bases with no gene match: 9. In germline, CDR1 is ENHRY, CDR2 SYGVKD. The CDR3 spells CATGGDRPGYTF. DNA for the CDR3: TGTGCCACAGGGGGAGATCGTCCTGGCTACACCTTC.

Only a few counts were recorded for this clone. Other DNA sequences in the same sample also yield this CDR3. Written as DNA, the CDR3 is TGCAGCGTTGATCGGCAGGGCGGGGGCTACACCTTC. Protein: CSVDRQGGGYTF. This chain joins TRBV29-1 and TRBJ1-2, with D possibly being TRBD1 (5 bases). CDR1 and CDR2 (germline): SQVTM, ANQGSEA. This CDR3 spans 12 amino acids. Trimming stripped 3 bases from V and 8 bases from J, with 13 bases between.

This clone was observed a handful of times. The V call is TRBV7-9, the J call TRBJ1-6; 8 nucleotides line up with TRBD1. This CDR3 has 16 residues. V shed 5 bases and J 4 bases; nucleotides not matched to a gene: 7. CDR1 SEHNR and CDR2 FQNEAQ come from the germline V gene (reference sequence). CDR3 bases: TGTGCCAGCAGCAACGGACAGGGCTTTTATAATTCACCCCTCCACTTT. This gives the protein CASSNGQGFYNSPLHF. Based on the CDR3 plus reference TRBV7-9 and TRBJ1-6, the full variable domain is DTGVSQNPRHKITKRGQNVTFRCDPISEHNRLYWYRQTLGQGPEFLTYFQNEAQLEKSRLLSDRFSAERPKGSFSTLEIQRTEQGDSAMYLCASSNGQGFYNSPLHFGNGTRLTVT.

This rearrangement joins TRBV6-5 to TRBJ2-7; D is undetermined. CDR1 is MNHEY and CDR2 is SVGAGI in the germline V gene. The CDR3 is 13 residues long. With 10 bases removed from V and 3 bases from J, the gap between germline ends came to 16 bases. CDR3 sequence (DNA): TGTGCCACTCACCGAGAGGCAGGCTACGAGCAGTACTTC. This codes for CATHREAGYEQYF.

As DNA, the CDR3 is TGTGCCAGCAGTCCACGCCCGGGCCTAGCCTATGGCTACACCTTC. Translated: CASSPRPGLAYGYTF. The J gene is TRBJ1-2, the V gene TRBV27; D not resolved. The CDR3 is made up of 15 amino acids. Germline-derived CDR1 and CDR2 are MNHEY and SMNVEV (reference sequence). Trimming cost V 5 bases and J 4 bases, with 17 bases left between them.

The chain joins TRBV27 to TRBJ2-3; unclear D gene. Trimming removed 5 bases from V and 2 bases from J, with 8 bases in between. There are 13 residues in the CDR3. Per the germline V gene, CDR1 is MNHEY and CDR2 is SMNVEV (reference sequence). CDR3 DNA: TGTGCCAGCAGTGAATCCTACACAGATACGCAGTATTTT. Protein sequence: CASSESYTDTQYF.

The chain recombines TRBV5-6 with TRBJ2-5; 11 bases map to TRBD2. Germline loops: CDR1 SGHDT, CDR2 YYEEEE. The CDR3 has 16 residues. The V gene end was trimmed by 4 bases and the J gene end by 4 bases; junction bases not matched to a gene: 9. CDR3: CASSPTGTSGVETQYF. In DNA form, the CDR3 reads TGTGCCAGCAGCCCAACCGGGACTAGCGGTGTAGAGACCCAGTACTTC.

The chain recombines TRBV6-1 with TRBJ2-7; D not certain. The CDR3 has 13 residues. From germline, CDR1 is MNHNS and CDR2 SASEGT. Trimming left V 8 bases short and J 2 bases short, with 13 bases between. The chain's CDR3 is CASSRSVPYEQYF. The DNA of the CDR3 is TGTGCCAGCTCGCGGTCAGTACCCTACGAGCAGTACTTC.

CDR3: CASSVRLDEQFF. CDR3 coding DNA: TGTGCCAGCAGCGTCCGTCTCGATGAGCAGTTCTTC. The V call is TRBV5-6, the J call TRBJ2-1; the D is unclear. The germline V and J ends were trimmed by 4 bases and 8 bases, with 10 bases remaining between them. The CDR3 covers 12 residues. Germline V CDR1 and CDR2: SGHDT, YYEEEE. Based on the CDR3 plus reference TRBV5-6 and TRBJ2-1, the full variable domain is DAGVTQSPTHLIKTRGQQVTLRCSPKSGHDTVSWYQQALGQGPQFIFQYYEEEERQRGNFPDRFSGHQFPNYSSELNVNALLLGDSALYLCASSVRLDEQFFGPGTRLTVL.

The rearrangement uses TRBV6-6 and TRBJ2-1; D not resolved. Germline assignment: CDR1 MNHNY and CDR2 SVGAGI (reference sequence). The V end was cut by 6 bases, the J end by 9 bases, with 15 bases between. The CDR3 contains 13 residues. CDR3 DNA: TGTGCCAGCAGCCCCCATCAGCCACCTGAGCAGTTCTTC. As protein: CASSPHQPPEQFF.

The chain is built from TRBV7-6 and TRBJ1-2; the D gene is possibly TRBD1 (6 bases). V lost 5 bases to trimming and J lost 10 bases, with 17 bases between them. The CDR3 contains 13 residues. Germline loops: CDR1 SGHVS, CDR2 FNYEAQ. The CDR3 protein is CASSPRTGSDYTF. The CDR3 DNA follows: TGTGCCAGCAGCCCGCGTACAGGGTCGGACTACACCTTC. The complete variable domain, with remaining parts taken from reference TRBV7-6 and TRBJ1-2, reads GAGVSQSPRYKVTKRGQDVALRCDPISGHVSLYWYRQALGQGPEFLTYFNYEAQQDKSGLPNDRFSAERPEGSISTLTIQRTEQRDSAMYRCASSPRTGSDYTFGSGTRLTVV.

The J gene is TRBJ2-1, the V gene TRBV9; 9 positions agree with TRBD2. The ends lost 0 bases at V and 7 bases at J; junction bases unmatched: 8. Per germline, CDR1 SGDLS and CDR2 YYNGEE. The CDR3 loop spans 16 amino acids. The chain's CDR3 is CASSVGNSGRGNEQFF. CDR3 coding DNA: TGTGCCAGCAGCGTAGGGAATAGCGGGAGAGGTAATGAGCAGTTCTTC.

This chain uses TRBV5-6 with TRBJ2-3; no firm D call. Germline V CDR1 and CDR2: SGHDT, YYEEEE. V was cut by 0 bases and J by 7 bases, with 9 bases left in between. The CDR3 consists of 13 residues. The CDR3 reads CASSLVAANTQYF. In nucleotides, the CDR3 is TGTGCCAGCAGCTTGGTGGCAGCGAATACGCAGTATTTT. The full variable domain, in which reference TRBV5-6 and TRBJ2-3 provide the parts outside the CDR3, is DAGVTQSPTHLIKTRGQQVTLRCSPKSGHDTVSWYQQALGQGPQFIFQYYEEEERQRGNFPDRFSGHQFPNYSSELNVNALLLGDSALYLCASSLVAANTQYFGPGTRLTVL.

The chain recombines TRBV7-3 with TRBJ2-2, with D uncertain. Trimming removed 5 bases from V and 4 bases from J, with 8 bases in between. CDR1 and CDR2 (germline): SGHTA, FQGTGA. The CDR3 loop spans 13 amino acids. CDR3 DNA sequence: TGTGCCAGCAGCCGGCCGGGCACCGGGGAGCTGTTTTTT. It codes for CASSRPGTGELFF.

The chain carries TRBV9 and TRBJ2-3, with 9 nucleotides matching TRBD2. V was pared by 3 bases and J by 2 bases, with 4 bases of the junction left unmatched. Germline loops: CDR1 SGDLS, CDR2 YYNGEE. CDR3 length: 15 residues. The chain's CDR3 is CASSAIAGATDTQYF. CDR3 bases: TGTGCCAGCAGCGCCATAGCGGGGGCCACAGATACGCAGTATTTT.

This chain joins TRBV5-4 and TRBJ1-6; TRBD1 is a possible D gene (5 bases). V was trimmed by 4 bases and J by 9 bases, leaving 14 bases between them. Germline lookup yields CDR1 SGHNT and CDR2 YYREEE (reference sequence). The CDR3 loop spans 14 amino acids. CDR3 sequence reads: CASSRWQGGSPLHF. CDR3 sequence (DNA): TGTGCCAGCAGCCGGTGGCAGGGCGGTTCACCCCTCCACTTT.

This chain connects TRBV10-2 to TRBJ2-3; 7 nucleotides line up with TRBD1. The CDR3 is made up of 15 amino acids. J gave up 2 bases and V 5 bases, and 7 bases lay outside the gene matches. CDR1 WSHSY and CDR2 SAAADI come from the germline V gene. The CDR3 here is CASSRQGFATDTQYF. The DNA for the CDR3 is TGCGCCAGCAGTCGACAGGGATTTGCCACAGATACGCAGTATTTT.

This clone was seen once. This sequence joins TRBV6-1 and TRBJ2-1; no clear D gene. The CDR3 totals 14 residues. Germline V gene data show CDR1 as MNHNS and CDR2 as SASEGT. V was cut by 1 base and J by 4 bases, with 8 bases left in between. In DNA form, the CDR3 reads TGTGCCAGCAGTGAAGGTAGCAGTTACAATGAGCAGTTCTTC. Protein sequence: CASSEGSSYNEQFF.

This clone was detected only once. J is TRBJ1-1 and V is TRBV6-5; D is perhaps TRBD1 (5 bases). V was cut by 0 bases and J by 5 bases, with 13 bases left in between. The CDR3 covers 15 residues. Germline CDR1 reads MNHEY; CDR2 reads SVGAGI. Written as DNA, the CDR3 is TGTGCCAGCAGTTACTCCCTACAGGTTAGGACTGAAGCTTTCTTT. It is translated as CASSYSLQVRTEAFF.

This clone was recorded only once. V gene TRBV7-6 combines with J gene TRBJ1-3; no firm D call. Germline V gene sequence: CDR1 SGHVS, CDR2 FNYEAQ. Deletions cut 0 bases from V and 0 bases from J, with 6 bases between. The CDR3 loop spans 15 amino acids. CDR3 amino acids: CASSLAKGSGNTIYF. The CDR3 DNA reads TGTGCCAGCAGCTTAGCTAAGGGCTCTGGAAACACCATATATTTT. Variable domain in full (rest from reference TRBV7-6 and TRBJ1-3): GAGVSQSPRYKVTKRGQDVALRCDPISGHVSLYWYRQALGQGPEFLTYFNYEAQQDKSGLPNDRFSAERPEGSISTLTIQRTEQRDSAMYRCASSLAKGSGNTIYFGEGSWLTVV.

This chain uses TRBV11-2 with TRBJ1-2; possibly TRBD1 for D (6 bases). Germline CDR1 and CDR2: SGHAT and FQNNGV. The CDR3 loop spans 17 amino acids. V dropped 5 bases and J dropped 5 bases, with 24 bases sitting between them. CDR3 in amino acids: CASSQGTGHEIWYGYTF. The CDR3 coding sequence is TGTGCCAGCAGCCAAGGCACGGGACATGAGATATGGTATGGCTACACCTTC. Drawing the rest from reference TRBV11-2 and TRBJ1-2, the complete variable domain is EAGVAQSPRYKIIEKRQSVAFWCNPISGHATLYWYQQILGQGPKLLIQFQNNGVVDDSQLPKDRFSAERLKGVDSTLKIQPAKLEDSAVYLCASSQGTGHEIWYGYTFGSGTRLTVV.